A selection of T cell receptor beta chains follows, all from one sample in a study of T cell repertoires in cytomegalovirus infection. TCRdb fed the reads into MiXCR, producing one record per CDR3 protein. Of about 200,000 distinct CDR3 sequences in the sample, about a tenth were seen once. Sequences were obtained from PBMCs. The receptors shown here come from a human donor in good health (CMV status not recorded). Some clones in this sample may be carry-over from other donors' samples. The CDR3 runs from the conserved cysteine through the conserved F or W. Each record gives: J gene, D gene, clone size, V gene, CDR3 DNA, CDR3 protein. A D gene is named only where the DNA matches it firmly. Expanded clones get a size class; other rows say once, few or many, or leave the size out.

TRBJ1-2,NA,many,TRBV7-2,TGTGCCAGCAGCGCGCGAATATATGGCTACACCTTC,CASSARIYGYTF
TRBJ2-1,NA,many,TRBV12-3/TRBV12-4,TGTGCCAGCAGTTTAGAAGCGGGCACTTACAATGAGCAGTTCTTC,CASSLEAGTYNEQFF
TRBJ2-3,NA,few,TRBV5-1,TGCGCCAGCAGCTTGGGTCTAGAGGCCTACCCAGATACGCAGTATTTT,CASSLGLEAYPDTQYF
TRBJ1-5,TRBD1,many,TRBV5-1,TGCGCCAGCAGCTTGGGGACAGGTGCTAGCAATCAGCCCCAGCATTTT,CASSLGTGASNQPQHF
TRBJ2-7,TRBD2,many,TRBV29-1,TGCAGCGCCGTGGCGGGAGGGCCCCACGAGCAGTACTTC,CSAVAGGPHEQYF
TRBJ2-1,NA,many,TRBV12-3/TRBV12-4,TGTGCCAGCAGTGCAGGGTTTCCCTCCTACAATGAGCAGTTCTTC,CASSAGFPSYNEQFF
TRBJ1-2,NA,many,TRBV7-9,TGTGCCAGCAGCTCACCTATTAACTATGGCTACACCTTC,CASSSPINYGYTF
TRBJ1-1,NA,few,TRBV6-6,TGTGCCAGCGCTCCCTTTACAGGCCTTAACACTGAAGCTTTCTTT,CASAPFTGLNTEAFF
TRBJ1-1,NA,NA,TRBV14,TGTGCCAGCAGCCAACTCAGGGTCGGCACTGAAGCTTTCTTT,CASSQLRVGTEAFF
TRBJ2-7,NA,many,TRBV7-2,TGTGCCAGCAGACCAGACAGACCCTACGAGCAGTACTTC,CASRPDRPYEQYF
TRBJ2-5,TRBD2,few,TRBV6-2/TRBV6-3,TGTGCCACAAGTCAACGACCCGGGGGGGGACCTATGGGGACCCAGTACTTC,CATSQRPGGGPMGTQYF
TRBJ2-3,NA,few,TRBV5-6,TGTGCCAGCAGTCCTCCTACGGCAGATACGCAGTATTTT,CASSPPTADTQYF
TRBJ2-3,NA,NA,TRBV20-1,TGCAGTGCTAGAGATTTTAAGCTTGTTACGCAGTCTTTT,CSARDFKLVTQSF
TRBJ1-3,NA,many,TRBV25-1,TGTGCCAGCAGTGAATTTATTGCAGGGACTGGAAACACCATATATTTT,CASSEFIAGTGNTIYF
TRBJ1-5,NA,NA,TRBV12-3/TRBV12-4,TGTGCCAGCAGTCCCGAAGGCAGGGGCAATCAGCCCCAGCATTTT,CASSPEGRGNQPQHF
TRBJ2-2,TRBD2,many,TRBV7-9,TGTGCCAGCAGTAAACTAGCGGGTGTCACCGGGGAGCTGTTTTTT,CASSKLAGVTGELFF
TRBJ2-7,TRBD2,many,TRBV7-3,TGTGCCAGCAGTATAGCGGGAGGGAGCTCCTACGAGCAGTACTTC,CASSIAGGSSYEQYF
TRBJ2-3,NA,few,TRBV27,TGTGCCAGCAGTTTACGGTGGGGTCAGGCAGATACGCAGTATTTT,CASSLRWGQADTQYF
TRBJ2-3,NA,NA,TRBV2,TGTGCCACAAAACCGGGCACCTATACAGATACGCAGTATTTT,CATKPGTYTDTQYF
TRBJ2-1,TRBD2,NA,TRBV18,TGTGCCAGCTCACCGCCACTAGCGGGAGCGAATGAGCAGTTCTTC,CASSPPLAGANEQFF
TRBJ1-5,NA,many,TRBV19,TGTGCCAGTGATCTAAATGGGGTCAATCAGCCCCAGCATTTT,CASDLNGVNQPQHF
TRBJ2-5,NA,many,TRBV7-2,TGTGCCAGCAGCTTAGAAGGGATCCCCCAAGAGACCCAGTACTTC,CASSLEGIPQETQYF
TRBJ2-1,TRBD1,NA,TRBV19,TGTGCCAGTAGTGGGGCGGACAGGGGCTCCTACAATGAGCAGTTCTTC,CASSGADRGSYNEQFF
TRBJ2-7,TRBD1,many,TRBV7-2,TGTGCCAGCAGCGTACCGGGACAGGTGGCCCCCTACGAGCAGTACTTC,CASSVPGQVAPYEQYF
TRBJ1-1,NA,NA,TRBV15,TGTGCCACCAGCAGACAACGGGGCATGAACACTGAAGCTTTCTTT,CATSRQRGMNTEAFF
TRBJ1-5,NA,many,TRBV4-2,TGTGCCAGCAGCCAAGCGATGTCGGAGCCCCAGCATTTT,CASSQAMSEPQHF
TRBJ2-1,TRBD1,few,TRBV14,TGTGCCAGCAGCCAACTAAGGACAGGGGGCTACAATGAGCAGTTCTTC,CASSQLRTGGYNEQFF
TRBJ1-2,NA,NA,TRBV7-2,TGTGCCAGCAGCGCCAGGACGTATGGCTACTCCTTC,CASSARTYGYSF
TRBJ2-5,TRBD2,many,TRBV12-3/TRBV12-4,TGTGCCAGCAGTCTAAGCGGGACGGAGACCCAGTACTTC,CASSLSGTETQYF
TRBJ2-4,NA,many,TRBV6-2/TRBV6-3,TGTGCCAGCAGTTCCCACCTCGGGGGACTCCCGGAGAACATTCAGTACTTC,CASSSHLGGLPENIQYF
TRBJ1-1,TRBD1,many,TRBV6-2/TRBV6-3,TGTGCCAGCAGTGAAAGGGGACAGGGACCCACTGAAGCTTTCTTT,CASSERGQGPTEAFF
TRBJ1-2,NA,NA,TRBV24-1,TGTGCCACCAGTGATCCTGGCCGTGGCTATGGCTACACCTTC,CATSDPGRGYGYTF
TRBJ1-1,NA,few,TRBV11-3,TGTGCCAGCAGCTTAGTGGCGAACACTGAAGCTTTCTTT,CASSLVANTEAFF
TRBJ2-1,TRBD2,many,TRBV4-2,TGTGCCAGCAGCCAACTGACTAGCGGGAAATACAATGAGCAGTTCTTC,CASSQLTSGKYNEQFF
TRBJ1-5,NA,many,TRBV28,TGTGCCAGCACCCCGGTTGGAGGGGGTCTCAATCAGCCCCAGCATTTT,CASTPVGGGLNQPQHF
TRBJ1-5,NA,few,TRBV15,TGTGCCACCAGCAGTAGGAGAGAACCCAATCAGCCCCAGCATTTT,CATSSRREPNQPQHF
TRBJ1-5,NA,many,TRBV7-8,TGTGCCAGCCGCTCCACCGGGACACCAGATCAGCCCCAGCATTTT,CASRSTGTPDQPQHF
TRBJ2-7,TRBD2,few,TRBV20-1,TGCAGTGTTACTAGCGAGAGCTCCTACGAGCAGTACTTC,CSVTSESSYEQYF
TRBJ2-5,TRBD2,many,TRBV25-1,TGTGCCAGCAGTGAATTGCTTAGCGGGAAATCGGATGAGACCCAGTACTTC,CASSELLSGKSDETQYF
TRBJ1-5,NA,many,TRBV7-2,TGTGCCAGCAGCTTAGGGGCAGGGGCGAGCAATCAGCCCCAGCATTTT,CASSLGAGASNQPQHF
TRBJ1-1,NA,many,TRBV28,TGTGCCAGCAGTTACACACAGCCACCGGCTTTCTTT,CASSYTQPPAFF
TRBJ1-4,NA,few,TRBV30,TGTGCCTGGAGGGGGTCGGCTAATGAAAAACTGTTTTTT,CAWRGSANEKLFF
TRBJ1-1,NA,once,TRBV5-6,TGTGCCAGCAGCCCAAGTGACCCCAGGGTAGACACTGAAGCTTTCTTT,CASSPSDPRVDTEAFF
TRBJ2-3,NA,many,TRBV7-9,TGTGCCAGCAGCCCCCATCAGGATACGCAGTATTTT,CASSPHQDTQYF
TRBJ1-4,NA,few,TRBV7-3,TGTGCCAGCAGCTTTTCCGGAGGTGGTAATGAAAAACTGTTTTTT,CASSFSGGGNEKLFF
TRBJ1-2,TRBD1,few,TRBV29-1,TGCAGCGTCCGCACAGGGACAGGAAAAATCAACTATGGCTACACCTTC,CSVRTGTGKINYGYTF
TRBJ2-2,NA,many,TRBV6-2/TRBV6-3,TGTGCCAGCAGTTACTCCGAGGGGCGGGGCACCGGGGAGCTGTTTTTT,CASSYSEGRGTGELFF
TRBJ1-1,TRBD1,many,TRBV7-6,TGTGCCGGTAACGAGGGGGCCAACACTGAAGCTTTCTTT,CAGNEGANTEAFF
TRBJ1-1,NA,NA,TRBV12-3/TRBV12-4,TGTGCCAGTCTCTGGTTCGAAGGGACTGAAGCTTTCTTT,CASLWFEGTEAFF
TRBJ2-1,NA,NA,TRBV24-1,TGTGCCACCAGTGTAGCCAATGAGCAGTTCTTC,CATSVANEQFF
TRBJ2-3,TRBD2,many,TRBV7-9,TGTGCCAGCAGCGCATTCGGGGGGTCTATAACAGATACGCAGTATTTT,CASSAFGGSITDTQYF